Shown below are 14 T cell receptor beta chains from a single sample sequenced in a study of T cell responses to AZD1222 COVID-19 vaccine. Profiling relied on immunoSEQ multiplex PCR, and the TCRdb table lists in-frame clones only, not all of them. The sample records 150,000 to 200,000 clones, roughly nine tenths being singletons. Sequencing was performed on peripheral blood, taken 28 days after the second AZD1222 dose. The receptors were sampled from an adult who received the AZD1222 COVID-19 vaccine.

This chain connects TRBV19 to TRBJ2-7; D gene unclear. V lost 3 bases to trimming and J lost 6 bases, with 15 bases between them. Germline loops: CDR1 LNHDA, CDR2 SQIVND (reference sequence). The CDR3 is 14 amino acids. The CDR3 protein is CASSIVSRSGEQYF. DNA for the CDR3: TGTGCCAGTAGTATCGTTAGTCGGTCGGGCGAGCAGTACTTC.

The chain has TRBV15 and TRBJ1-1; the D is unclear. The CDR3 length is 14 residues. Trimming stripped 3 bases from V and 0 bases from J, with 8 bases between. The V gene's germline CDR1 is LNHNV and CDR2 YYDKDF (reference sequence). This CDR3 reads CATSSDYLNTEAFF. The DNA of the CDR3 is TGTGCCACCAGCAGCGACTATTTGAACACTGAAGCTTTCTTT. Complete variable domain (other parts from reference TRBV15 and TRBJ1-1): DAMVIQNPRYQVTQFGKPVTLSCSQTLNHNVMYWYQQKSSQAPKLLFHYYDKDFNNEADTPDNFQSRRPNTSFCFLDIRSPGLGDTAMYLCATSSDYLNTEAFFGQGTRLTVV.

This sequence joins TRBV4-2 and TRBJ2-5; 10 positions agree with TRBD1. The J segment lost 0 bases and the V segment lost 0 bases, leaving 4 bases of the junction unmatched. In germline, CDR1 is LGHNA, CDR2 YNFKEQ. The CDR3 loop spans 17 amino acids. The CDR3 loop is CASSQDGTGAYQETQYF. In DNA, the CDR3 is TGTGCCAGCAGCCAAGATGGGACAGGGGCGTACCAAGAGACCCAGTACTTC.

The genes are TRBV7-9 and TRBJ1-1, with TRBD1 matching 10 bases. Germline lookup yields CDR1 SEHNR and CDR2 FQNEAQ (reference sequence). After removal of 5 bases from V and 4 bases from J, the junction contained 4 bases not matched to a gene. CDR3 length equals 14 residues. The CDR3 is CASSLGQGITEAFF. The CDR3 DNA sequence: TGTGCCAGCAGCCTGGGACAGGGGATCACTGAAGCTTTCTTT.

Written as DNA, the CDR3 is TGTGCCAGCAGCCTGGGCGCTCTAAACTACAATGAGCAGTTCTTC. It is translated as CASSLGALNYNEQFF. V is TRBV7-6 and J is TRBJ2-1; D unresolved. Trimming cost V 5 bases and J 3 bases, with 14 bases left between them. Germline CDR1 is SGHVS and CDR2 is FNYEAQ. This CDR3 spans 15 amino acids.

This clone occurred a few times. The chain joins TRBV29-1 to TRBJ2-7; D gene unclear. CDR1 is SQVTM and CDR2 is ANQGSEA in the germline V gene. The CDR3 contains 12 residues. Trimming pared 1 base from V and 3 bases from J, leaving 7 bases between. CDR3 sequence reads: CSVEAADYEQYF. The CDR3 DNA follows: TGCAGCGTTGAAGCCGCCGACTACGAGCAGTACTTC.

This clone was counted once. The rearrangement links TRBV2 to TRBJ2-2; possible D gene TRBD2, 6 bases. The CDR3 contains 16 residues. Trimming cost V 7 bases and J 1 base, with 16 bases left between them. In germline, CDR1 is SNHLY, CDR2 FYNNEI. The CDR3 region has the DNA TGTGCCAGCACCAGTACGGGACTCCTGAACACCGGGGAGCTGTTTTTT. Translating gives CASTSTGLLNTGELFF.

Turning to this clone: The sample has other DNA sequences that encode this CDR3 too. The J gene is TRBJ1-1, the V gene TRBV6-5, with D possibly being TRBD1 (5 bases). Germline V CDR1 and CDR2: MNHEY, SVGAGI. Trimming took off 3 bases at V and 0 bases at J, with 8 bases between the two ends. The CDR3 runs 14 residues. The CDR3 spells CASSYGGMNTEAFF. CDR3 DNA sequence: TGTGCCAGCAGTTATGGGGGGATGAACACTGAAGCTTTCTTT.

The rearrangement joins TRBV19 to TRBJ2-1; TRBD2 agrees at 7 bases. The CDR3 contains 14 residues. The germline gives CDR1 LNHDA, CDR2 SQIVND (reference sequence). The V and J ends lost 7 bases and 0 bases, in that order; junction bases with no gene match: 3. CDR3 nucleotides: TGTGCCAGTACCCGGGGGGTCTCCTACAATGAGCAGTTCTTC. Amino acid sequence: CASTRGVSYNEQFF. The variable domain in full, completed from reference TRBV19 and TRBJ2-1, reads DGGITQSPKYLFRKEGQNVTLSCEQNLNHDAMYWYRQDPGQGLRLIYYSQIVNDFQKGDIAEGYSVSREKKESFPLTVTSAQKNPTAFYLCASTRGVSYNEQFFGPGTRLTVL.

The chain links TRBV11-1 to TRBJ2-2; D is ambiguous. CDR1 SGHAT and CDR2 FQDESV come from the germline V gene (reference sequence). Trimming left V 2 bases short and J 3 bases short, with 7 bases between. This CDR3 has 14 residues. The CDR3 sequence is CASSLMRHTGELFF. The CDR3 DNA follows: TGTGCCAGCAGCTTAATGAGGCACACCGGGGAGCTGTTTTTT.

This clone has a handful of counts. V is TRBV7-2 and J is TRBJ2-7; possibly TRBD2 for D (6 bases). Trimming stripped 6 bases from V and 0 bases from J, with 9 bases between. This CDR3 is 13 amino acids long. Germline values: CDR1 SGHTA, CDR2 FQGNSA. This chain's CDR3 is CASSWDSSYEQYF. DNA for the CDR3: TGTGCCAGCAGTTGGGACTCCTCCTACGAGCAGTACTTC.

Note on this clone: One end of the junction is discordant with germline, which a read error may explain. DNA for the CDR3: TGTGCCAGTAGTGAAGGGACTAGCTACGAGCAGTACTTC. Residues: CASSEGTSYEQYF. This rearrangement joins TRBV6-1 to TRBJ2-7; 8 nucleotides line up with TRBD2. This CDR3 is built from 13 residues. Germline values: CDR1 MNHNS, CDR2 SASEGT.

V usage is TRBV7-8 and J usage is TRBJ1-6; no clear D gene. The CDR3 totals 13 residues. V lost 5 bases and J 8 bases, leaving 10 bases between the germline ends. Germline CDR1 is SGHVS and CDR2 is FQNEAQ. The CDR3 DNA is TGTGCCAGCAGCAAGGAGGTATATTCACCCCTCCACTTT. Its protein product is CASSKEVYSPLHF.

This chain connects TRBV7-9 to TRBJ2-7, with TRBD1 matching over 7 bases. This CDR3 spans 13 amino acids. Germline-derived CDR1 and CDR2 are SEHNR and FQNEAQ (reference sequence). Trimming took 5 bases from V and 2 from J; bases not matched to a gene: 3. CDR3 nucleotides: TGTGCCAGCAGCGGGACAGTAGCCTACGAGCAGTACTTC. The encoded protein is CASSGTVAYEQYF.